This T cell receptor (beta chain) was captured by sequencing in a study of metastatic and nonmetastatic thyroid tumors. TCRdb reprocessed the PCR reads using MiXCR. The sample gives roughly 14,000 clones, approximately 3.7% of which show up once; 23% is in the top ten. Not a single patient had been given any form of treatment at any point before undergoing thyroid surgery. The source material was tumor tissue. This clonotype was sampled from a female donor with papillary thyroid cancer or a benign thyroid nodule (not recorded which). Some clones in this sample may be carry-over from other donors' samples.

The CDR3 DNA follows: TGTGCCAGCAGGAGGGTGGACACCGGGGAGCTGTTTTTT. The encoded protein is CASRRVDTGELFF. V and J are TRBV11-2 and TRBJ2-2; D might be TRBD2 (5 bases). Germline V gene sequence: CDR1 SGHAT, CDR2 FQNNGV. V dropped 6 bases and J dropped 3 bases, with 8 bases sitting between them. This CDR3 is built from 13 residues.